This TCR beta chain was recovered during a study of beta chain features in type 1 diabetes. General study results and limits: All four CD4+ subsets of Type 1 diabetes patients contained TCRB CDR3s that were moderately but significantly shorter. Possibly, sequencing cDNA over-represented cells that had high TCR expression levels.

TCRB transcripts that were expressed got sequenced, as all of the isolated RNA had been reverse transcribed. The table came from immunoSEQ multiplex PCR; TCRdb's copy has only in-frame clones and leaves some out. The sample lists about 340,000 clones; approximately 13% were seen once. CDR1 and CDR2 (germline): GTSNPN, SVGIG (reference sequence). The CDR3 consists of 16 residues. V shed 4 bases and J shed 1 base, with 16 bases lying between them. About this clone: The antigen remains unidentified.

Sequencing input: naive CD4+ T cells from blood. The TCR sequence derives from a woman aged 18-29 years with type 1 diabetes. The chain carries TRBV30 and TRBJ2-2, with D perhaps matching TRBD2 (5 bases). The CDR3 region has the DNA TGTGCCTGGATGAGGGTACTAGGAGAGAACACCGGGGAGCTGTTTTTT. It specifies CAWMRVLGENTGELFF.